Sequencing of this TCR beta chain was carried out in a study of CD8 T cells in Susac syndrome. Reverse transcription of about 0.5 to 1 ug RNA was performed with random hexamers. It was immunoSEQ multiplex PCR that amplified TCR beta CDR3 across 54 Vbeta and 13 Jbeta. TCRdb ran MiXCR on the immunoSEQ multiplex PCR reads and lists one entry per CDR3 protein. The sample shows 150,000 to 200,000 distinct CDR3 sequences, over 85% of them seen only once. The multiple sclerosis control group was made up of treatment-naive patients with stable or active relapsing-remitting disease. While CD8+ and CD4+ T cells were isolated negatively, TEMRA cells were enriched by FACS. CDR1 and CDR2 (germline): SNHLY, FYNNEI. The CDR3 has 13 residues. V shed 8 bases, J shed 3 bases, and the junction held 5 bases outside the gene matches.

The gene calls are TRBV2 and TRBJ1-1; 8 nucleotides line up with TRBD1. This receptor was taken from a human donor with multiple sclerosis. Material for sequencing was CD4+ T cells from PBMCs. CDR3 protein: CASANRGDTEAFF. DNA of the CDR3: TGTGCCAGCGCAAACAGGGGGGACACTGAAGCTTTCTTT.